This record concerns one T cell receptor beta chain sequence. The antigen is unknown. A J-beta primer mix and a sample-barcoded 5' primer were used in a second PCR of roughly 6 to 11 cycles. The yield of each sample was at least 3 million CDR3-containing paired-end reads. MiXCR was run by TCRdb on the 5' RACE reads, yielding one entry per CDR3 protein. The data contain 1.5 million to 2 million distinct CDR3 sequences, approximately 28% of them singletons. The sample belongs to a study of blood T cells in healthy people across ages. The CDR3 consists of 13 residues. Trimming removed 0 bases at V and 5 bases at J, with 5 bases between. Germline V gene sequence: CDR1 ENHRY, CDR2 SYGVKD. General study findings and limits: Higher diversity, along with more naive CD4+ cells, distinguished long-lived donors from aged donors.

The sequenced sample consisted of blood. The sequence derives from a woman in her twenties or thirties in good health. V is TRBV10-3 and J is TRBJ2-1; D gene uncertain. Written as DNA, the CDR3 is TGTGCCATCAGTGAGTCGATAAACAATGAGCAGTTCTTC. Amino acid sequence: CAISESINNEQFF.